Listed below are T cell receptor beta chains from one sample, sequenced in a study of T cells after yellow fever vaccination. Using its own MiXCR run on the 5' RACE reads, TCRdb lists one record per CDR3 protein. In the table there are some 340,000 distinct CDR3 sequences, around 11% of which are singletons. This specimen consisted of CD4+ T cells sorted from PBMCs, obtained 45 days after the yellow fever booster vaccination. The receptors here all came from a man between 18 and 35 years old who received the YFV17D yellow fever vaccine. The CDR3 runs from the conserved cysteine through the conserved F or W. Each record gives: J gene, D gene, V gene, clone size, CDR3 protein, CDR3 DNA. D genes are given only for firm matches. Only some rows state a clone size, as once, few, many or a class for expanded clones.

TRBJ1-1,-,TRBV12-3/TRBV12-4,few,CASSLTTNTEAFF,TGTGCCAGCAGCCTTACAACGAACACTGAAGCTTTCTTT
TRBJ1-1,TRBD1,TRBV9,many,CASSVRPGGPEAFF,TGTGCCAGCAGCGTAAGGCCAGGGGGCCCTGAAGCTTTCTTT
TRBJ2-3,TRBD2,TRBV9,few,CASSLSPGTSGGDTQYF,TGTGCCAGCAGCTTGTCACCCGGGACTAGCGGGGGAGATACGCAGTATTTT
TRBJ2-3,TRBD2,TRBV7-3,-,CASSPGTSGFTDTQYF,TGTGCCAGCAGCCCCGGGACTAGCGGATTCACAGATACGCAGTATTTT
TRBJ1-1,TRBD1,TRBV10-3,-,CAIGPGTGNFPEAFF,TGTGCCATCGGCCCGGGGACAGGGAATTTCCCTGAAGCTTTCTTT
TRBJ1-4,-,TRBV6-6,many,CASSYSEGAEKLFF,TGTGCCAGCAGTTACTCGGAGGGTGCGGAAAAACTGTTTTTT
TRBJ2-2,-,TRBV5-4,many,CASSVPAGELFF,TGTGCCAGCAGCGTACCAGCCGGGGAGCTGTTTTTT
TRBJ2-6,-,TRBV2,many,CASNSGWSGANVLTF,TGTGCCAGCAACTCGGGTTGGTCTGGGGCCAACGTCCTGACTTTC
TRBJ1-2,-,TRBV7-2,few,CASAPYLGGYTF,TGTGCCAGCGCGCCTTATCTCGGGGGCTACACCTTC
TRBJ2-3,-,TRBV5-1,many,CASSPGTASTDTQYF,TGCGCCAGCAGCCCCGGGACGGCTAGCACAGATACGCAGTATTTT
TRBJ1-1,-,TRBV2,-,CASRRQGYTEAFF,TGTGCCAGCAGACGCCAGGGGTACACTGAAGCTTTCTTT
TRBJ1-2,-,TRBV5-4,-,CASSSDRNNYGYTF,TGTGCCAGCAGCTCGGACCGTAATAACTATGGCTACACCTTC
TRBJ2-5,-,TRBV21-1,-,CASSKDRPWETQYF,TGTGCCAGCAGCAAAGATCGTCCTTGGGAGACCCAGTACTTC
TRBJ1-1,-,TRBV12-3/TRBV12-4,few,CASSPRAGMGGDTEAFF,TGTGCCAGCAGTCCGCGGGCAGGAATGGGGGGAGACACTGAAGCTTTCTTT
TRBJ2-6,-,TRBV5-4,few,CASSLGIRDAGANVLTF,TGTGCCAGCAGCTTGGGAATCAGGGATGCTGGGGCCAACGTCCTGACTTTC
TRBJ1-1,-,TRBV29-1,-,CSVAQLNTEAFF,TGCAGCGTGGCTCAGTTGAACACTGAAGCTTTCTTT
TRBJ1-1,-,TRBV5-1,-,CASSLVGGDAFF,TGCGCCAGCAGCTTGGTTGGGGGAGACGCTTTCTTT
TRBJ2-3,-,TRBV20-1,-,CSASSVGYYTDTQYF,TGCAGTGCTAGTTCTGTTGGCTACTACACAGATACGCAGTATTTT
TRBJ1-2,-,TRBV4-3,few,CASSQGLGGGHGYTF,TGCGCCAGCAGCCAAGGCCTAGGCGGGGGGCATGGCTACACCTTC
TRBJ2-3,-,TRBV11-2,-,CASSTYTGPTDTQYF,TGTGCCAGCAGCACATATACAGGACCCACAGATACGCAGTATTTT
TRBJ1-2,-,TRBV6-5,many,CASSWGAEANYGYTF,TGTGCCAGCAGTTGGGGCGCGGAAGCTAACTATGGCTACACCTTC
TRBJ1-5,-,TRBV19,-,CASSPPPWLKEPQHF,TGTGCCAGTAGTCCCCCCCCTTGGCTTAAGGAGCCCCAGCATTTT
TRBJ2-5,-,TRBV7-7,-,CASSYQGGTQYF,TGTGCTAGCAGCTACCAGGGCGGGACCCAGTACTTC
TRBJ1-5,-,TRBV2,few,CASSGDSAAQHF,TGTGCCAGCAGTGGAGATTCCGCCGCCCAGCATTTT
TRBJ2-1,-,TRBV20-1,-,CSARESYNEQFF,TGCAGTGCTAGAGAGTCGTACAATGAGCAGTTCTTC
TRBJ2-7,-,TRBV7-2,-,CASSPEPSAGTYEQYF,TGTGCCAGCAGCCCCGAGCCATCGGCGGGCACCTACGAGCAGTACTTC
TRBJ2-1,TRBD2,TRBV20-1,few,CSANPGTSGGNEQFF,TGCAGTGCAAACCCCGGGACTAGCGGGGGCAATGAGCAGTTCTTC
TRBJ2-3,-,TRBV6-2/TRBV6-3,-,CASSRRSSPVGDTQYF,TGTGCCAGCAGTCGAAGGAGCTCCCCGGTGGGAGATACGCAGTATTTT
TRBJ1-1,-,TRBV4-1,many,CASSQLRENTEAFF,TGCGCCAGCAGCCAATTGAGGGAGAACACTGAAGCTTTCTTT
TRBJ1-5,TRBD1,TRBV7-2,-,CASSFGTGDNQPQHF,TGTGCCAGCAGCTTCGGGACAGGGGACAATCAGCCCCAGCATTTT
TRBJ2-1,TRBD2,TRBV5-1,many,CASSAGLEAYNEQFF,TGCGCCAGCAGCGCGGGACTAGAGGCCTACAATGAGCAGTTCTTC
TRBJ1-2,-,TRBV28,few,CASSPPPSYGYTF,TGTGCCAGCAGTCCACCTCCCTCATATGGCTACACCTTC
TRBJ2-1,-,TRBV3-1,-,CASSQGVGLYNEQFF,TGTGCCAGCAGCCAAGGCGTAGGGTTGTACAATGAGCAGTTCTTC
TRBJ2-3,TRBD1,TRBV19,-,CASSLPTGGIANTQYF,TGTGCCAGTAGTTTGCCGACAGGGGGCATCGCAAATACGCAGTATTTT
TRBJ2-3,-,TRBV7-2,many,CASSFRVLTDTQYF,TGTGCCAGCAGCTTTCGGGTCTTAACAGATACGCAGTATTTT
TRBJ2-5,-,TRBV5-1,-,CASSLVQGIQETQYF,TGCGCCAGCAGCTTGGTACAGGGCATCCAAGAGACCCAGTACTTC
TRBJ1-5,TRBD1,TRBV12-3/TRBV12-4,-,CASSSLGQGPQDQPQHF,TGTGCCAGCAGTTCGCTGGGACAGGGGCCACAGGATCAACCCCAGCATTTT
TRBJ2-3,-,TRBV29-1,-,CSVVRQGADTQYF,TGCAGCGTTGTTCGGCAGGGAGCAGATACGCAGTATTTT
TRBJ2-7,TRBD2,TRBV7-9,few,CASSLEPITSERYF,TGTGCCAGCAGCCTCGAGCCCATCACTAGCGAGAGGTACTTC
TRBJ1-1,TRBD1,TRBV20-1,-,CSARDRGAYTEAFF,TGCAGTGCTCGGGACAGGGGGGCTTACACTGAAGCTTTCTTT
TRBJ2-1,TRBD2,TRBV20-1,-,CSAPTSADYNEQFF,TGCAGTGCACCTACTAGCGCCGACTACAATGAGCAGTTCTTC
TRBJ1-4,-,TRBV20-1,-,CSARPPGINEKLFF,TGCAGTGCTAGACCTCCCGGTATTAATGAAAAACTGTTTTTT
TRBJ1-5,-,TRBV20-1,-,CSASRDPYNQPQHF,TGCAGTGCTAGCCGGGACCCATACAATCAGCCCCAGCATTTT
TRBJ2-1,-,TRBV23-1,few,CASSSVGNEQFF,TGCGCCAGCAGCTCGGTTGGCAATGAGCAGTTCTTC
TRBJ1-4,-,TRBV5-1,-,CASSRQGGMDEKLFF,TGCGCCAGCAGCAGGCAGGGTGGTATGGATGAAAAACTGTTTTTT
TRBJ1-1,-,TRBV5-1,many,CASSLAERNTEAFF,TGCGCCAGCAGCTTGGCCGAGCGGAACACTGAAGCTTTCTTT
TRBJ2-1,TRBD2,TRBV5-1,few,CATPTSVVINEQFF,TGCGCCACCCCAACTAGCGTAGTCATCAATGAGCAGTTCTTC